A selection of T cell receptor beta chains follows, all from one sample in a study of blood T cell repertoires in COVID-19. Sequencing was performed with immunoSEQ multiplex PCR; in TCRdb, only in-frame clones are kept and a portion is missing. Of some 150,000 clones listed, about 80% are singletons. Material: peripheral blood. The source is a woman aged 55-75 years with COVID-19, enrolled during active disease. Each CDR3 is given with its conserved first and last residue.

V gene: TRBV10-3
CDR3 length: 15
CDR3 protein: CAIRGTSGSTGELFF

V gene: TRBV7-2
CDR3 length: 13
CDR3 protein: CASSIDRDQPQHF

V gene: TRBV14
CDR3 length: 15
CDR3 protein: CASSYRTPAGNTIYF

V gene: TRBV18
CDR3 length: 18
CDR3 protein: CASSPRTGALSGANVLTF

V gene: TRBV5-4
CDR3 length: 15
CDR3 protein: CASSSRQGTNTEAFF

V gene: TRBV6-6
CDR3 length: 15
CDR3 protein: CASSETSGGTDTQYF

V gene: TRBV6-5
CDR3 length: 14
CDR3 protein: CASSYSEGAAEAFF

V gene: TRBV5-1
CDR3 length: 15
CDR3 protein: CASSRDSSRAGELFF

V gene: TRBV6-1
CDR3 length: 14
CDR3 protein: CASSEAWGNEKLFF

V gene: TRBV20-1
CDR3 length: 11
CDR3 protein: CSVSPYTEAFF